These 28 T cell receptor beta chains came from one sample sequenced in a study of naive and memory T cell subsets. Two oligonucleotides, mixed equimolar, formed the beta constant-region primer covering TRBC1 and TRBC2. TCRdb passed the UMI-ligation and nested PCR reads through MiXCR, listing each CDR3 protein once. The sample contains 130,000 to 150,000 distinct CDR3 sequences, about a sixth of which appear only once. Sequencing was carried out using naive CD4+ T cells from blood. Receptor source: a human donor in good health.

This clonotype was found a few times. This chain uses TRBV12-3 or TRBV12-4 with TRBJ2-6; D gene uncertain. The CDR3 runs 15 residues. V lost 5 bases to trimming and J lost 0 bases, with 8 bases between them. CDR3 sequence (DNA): TGTGCCAGCAGTCCCGGAAGCTCTGGGGCCAACGTCCTGACTTTC. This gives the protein CASSPGSSGANVLTF.

The CDR3 DNA reads TGTGCCAGCAGCCAGGTAGATGCCTACGAGCAGTACTTC. Its protein product is CASSQVDAYEQYF. The chain couples TRBV12-3 or TRBV12-4 to TRBJ2-7, with no clear D. Trimming stripped 6 bases from V and 2 bases from J, with 11 bases between. This CDR3 has 13 amino acids.

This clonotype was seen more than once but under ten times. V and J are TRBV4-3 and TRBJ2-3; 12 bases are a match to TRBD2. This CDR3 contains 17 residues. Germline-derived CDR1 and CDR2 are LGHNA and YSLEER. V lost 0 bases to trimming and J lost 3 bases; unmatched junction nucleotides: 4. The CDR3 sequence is CASSQESLAGGTDTQYF. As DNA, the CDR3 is TGCGCCAGCAGCCAAGAAAGCCTAGCGGGAGGGACAGATACGCAGTATTTT.

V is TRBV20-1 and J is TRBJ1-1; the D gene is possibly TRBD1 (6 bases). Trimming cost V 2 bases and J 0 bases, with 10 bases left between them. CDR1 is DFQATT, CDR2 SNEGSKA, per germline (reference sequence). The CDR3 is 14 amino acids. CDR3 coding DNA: TGCAGTGCTAGAAGAGGGGGAATGAACACTGAAGCTTTCTTT. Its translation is CSARRGGMNTEAFF.

Here the CDR3 DNA reads TGTGCCAGCAGTTCACAGGGGGCCTACTACTATGGCTACACCTTC. It encodes CASSSQGAYYYGYTF. The gene calls are TRBV6-5 and TRBJ1-2, with 9 nucleotides matching TRBD1. The CDR3 spans 15 residues. Germline V gene lookup returns CDR1 MNHEY and CDR2 SVGAGI. The V segment lost 4 bases and the J segment 3 bases; nucleotides outside the gene matches: 6.

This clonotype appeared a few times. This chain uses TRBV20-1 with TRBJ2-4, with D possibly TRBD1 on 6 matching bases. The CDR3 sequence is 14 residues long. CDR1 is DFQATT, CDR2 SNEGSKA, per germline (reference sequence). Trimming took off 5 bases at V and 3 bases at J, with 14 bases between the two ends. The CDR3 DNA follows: TGCAGTGCTTATTACAGGGATGGCAAAAACATTCAGTACTTC. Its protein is CSAYYRDGKNIQYF.

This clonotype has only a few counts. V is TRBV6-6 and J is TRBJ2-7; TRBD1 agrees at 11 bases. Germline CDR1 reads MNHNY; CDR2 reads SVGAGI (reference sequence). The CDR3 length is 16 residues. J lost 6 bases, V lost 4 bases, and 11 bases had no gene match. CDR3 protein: CASSSAGQGAYAEQYF. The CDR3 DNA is TGTGCCAGCAGTTCCGCAGGACAGGGGGCTTATGCCGAGCAGTACTTC.

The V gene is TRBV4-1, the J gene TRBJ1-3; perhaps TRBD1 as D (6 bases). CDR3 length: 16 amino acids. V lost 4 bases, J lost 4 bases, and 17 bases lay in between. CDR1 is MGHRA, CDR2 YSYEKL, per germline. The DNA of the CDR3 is TGCGCCAGCAGCCTCCTGCAGGGGTCGAGAGGAAACACCATATATTTT. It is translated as CASSLLQGSRGNTIYF.

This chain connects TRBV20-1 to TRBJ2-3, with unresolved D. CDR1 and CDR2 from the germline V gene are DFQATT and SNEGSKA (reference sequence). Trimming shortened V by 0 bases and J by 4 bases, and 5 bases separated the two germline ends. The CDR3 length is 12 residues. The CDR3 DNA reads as TGCAGTGCTAGAGACCCAGCAGATACGCAGTATTTT. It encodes CSARDPADTQYF.

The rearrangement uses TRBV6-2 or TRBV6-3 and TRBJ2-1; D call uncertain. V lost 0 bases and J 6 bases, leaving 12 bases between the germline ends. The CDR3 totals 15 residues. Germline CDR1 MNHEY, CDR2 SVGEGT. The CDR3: CASSYSGITGNEQFF. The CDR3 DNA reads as TGTGCCAGCAGTTACTCGGGAATAACCGGCAATGAGCAGTTCTTC.

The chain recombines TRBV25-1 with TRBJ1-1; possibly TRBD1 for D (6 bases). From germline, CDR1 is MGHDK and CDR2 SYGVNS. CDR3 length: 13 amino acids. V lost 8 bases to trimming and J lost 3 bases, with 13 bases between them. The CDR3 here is CASEDSPYTEAFF. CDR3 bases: TGTGCCAGCGAGGACAGCCCATACACTGAAGCTTTCTTT.

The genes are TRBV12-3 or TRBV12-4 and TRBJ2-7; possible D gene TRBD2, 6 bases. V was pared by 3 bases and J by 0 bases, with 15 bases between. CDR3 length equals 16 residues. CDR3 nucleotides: TGTGCCAGCAGTTTCTCAGCGGGTGCTATCTCCTACGAGCAGTACTTC. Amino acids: CASSFSAGAISYEQYF.

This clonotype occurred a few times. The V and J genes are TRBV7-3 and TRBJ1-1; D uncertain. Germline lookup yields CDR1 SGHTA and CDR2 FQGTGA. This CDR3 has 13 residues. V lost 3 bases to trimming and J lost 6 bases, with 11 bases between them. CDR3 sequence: CASSLTVWAEAFF. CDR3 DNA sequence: TGTGCCAGCAGCTTGACGGTCTGGGCTGAAGCTTTCTTT.

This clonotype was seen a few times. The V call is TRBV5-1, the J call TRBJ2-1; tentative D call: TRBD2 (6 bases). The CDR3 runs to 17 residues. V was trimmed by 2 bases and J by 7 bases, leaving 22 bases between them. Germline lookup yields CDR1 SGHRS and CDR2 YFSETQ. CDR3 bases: TGCGCCAGCAGCTTAGATCCAGCGGGTGTTGGTTTGAATGAGCAGTTCTTC. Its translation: CASSLDPAGVGLNEQFF.

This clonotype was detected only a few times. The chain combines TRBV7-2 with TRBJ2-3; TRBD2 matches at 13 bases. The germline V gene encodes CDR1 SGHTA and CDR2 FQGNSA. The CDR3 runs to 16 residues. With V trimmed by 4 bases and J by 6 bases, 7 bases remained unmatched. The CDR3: CASSSGLAGASDTQYF. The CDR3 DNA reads TGTGCCAGCAGCTCCGGACTAGCGGGAGCATCTGATACGCAGTATTTT.

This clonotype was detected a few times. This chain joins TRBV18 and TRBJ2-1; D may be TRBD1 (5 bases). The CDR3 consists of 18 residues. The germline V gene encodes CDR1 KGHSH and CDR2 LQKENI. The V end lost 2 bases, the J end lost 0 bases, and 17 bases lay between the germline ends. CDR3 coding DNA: TGTGCCAGCTCACCAAGGTCCGAAAGGGGCCGCTCCTACAATGAGCAGTTCTTC. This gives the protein CASSPRSERGRSYNEQFF.

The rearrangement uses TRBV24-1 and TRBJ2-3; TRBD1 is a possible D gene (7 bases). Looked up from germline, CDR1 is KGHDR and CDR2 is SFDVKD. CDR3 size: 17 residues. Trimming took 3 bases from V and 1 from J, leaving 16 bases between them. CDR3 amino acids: CATSDTERRGRTDTQYF. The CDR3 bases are TGTGCCACCAGTGATACCGAGAGGAGGGGGCGCACAGATACGCAGTATTTT.

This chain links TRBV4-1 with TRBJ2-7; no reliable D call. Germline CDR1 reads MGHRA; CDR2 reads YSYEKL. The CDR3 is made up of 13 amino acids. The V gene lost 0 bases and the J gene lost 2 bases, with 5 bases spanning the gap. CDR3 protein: CASSQEPTYEQYF. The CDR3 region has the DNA TGCGCCAGCAGCCAAGAACCAACCTACGAGCAGTACTTC.

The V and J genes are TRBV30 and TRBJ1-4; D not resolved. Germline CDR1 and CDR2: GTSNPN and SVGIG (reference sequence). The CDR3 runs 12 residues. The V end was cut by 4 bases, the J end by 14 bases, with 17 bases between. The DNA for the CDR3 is TGTGCCTGGAATGTCTTAGGACGACCGCTGTTTTTT. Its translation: CAWNVLGRPLFF.

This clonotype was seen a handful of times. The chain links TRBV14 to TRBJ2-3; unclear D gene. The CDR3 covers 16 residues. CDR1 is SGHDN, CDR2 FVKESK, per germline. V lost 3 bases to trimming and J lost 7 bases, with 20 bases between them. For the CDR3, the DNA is TGTGCCAGCAGCCAGACCTTCGACACTGGCTTGAATACGCAGTATTTT. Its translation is CASSQTFDTGLNTQYF. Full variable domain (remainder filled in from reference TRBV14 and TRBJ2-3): EAGVTQFPSHSVIEKGQTVTLRCDPISGHDNLYWYRRVMGKEIKFLLHFVKESKQDESGMPNNRFLAERTGGTYSTLKVQPAELEDSGVYFCASSQTFDTGLNTQYFGPGTRLTVL.

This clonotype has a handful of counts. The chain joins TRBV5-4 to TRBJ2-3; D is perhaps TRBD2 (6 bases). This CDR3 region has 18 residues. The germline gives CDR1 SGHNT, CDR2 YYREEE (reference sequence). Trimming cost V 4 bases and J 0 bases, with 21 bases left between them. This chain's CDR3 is CASSTHWGERRSTDTQYF. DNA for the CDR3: TGTGCCAGCAGCACTCACTGGGGGGAGCGGAGAAGCACAGATACGCAGTATTTT. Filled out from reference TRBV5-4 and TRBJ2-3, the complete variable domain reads ETGVTQSPTHLIKTRGQQVTLRCSSQSGHNTVSWYQQALGQGPQFIFQYYREEENGRGNFPPRFSGLQFPNYSSELNVNALELDDSALYLCASSTHWGERRSTDTQYFGPGTRLTVL.

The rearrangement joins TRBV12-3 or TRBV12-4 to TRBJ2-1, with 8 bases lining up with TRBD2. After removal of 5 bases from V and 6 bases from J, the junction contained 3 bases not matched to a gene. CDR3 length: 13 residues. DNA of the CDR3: TGTGCCAGCAGTAAGACTAGCGCCAATGAGCAGTTCTTC. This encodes CASSKTSANEQFF.

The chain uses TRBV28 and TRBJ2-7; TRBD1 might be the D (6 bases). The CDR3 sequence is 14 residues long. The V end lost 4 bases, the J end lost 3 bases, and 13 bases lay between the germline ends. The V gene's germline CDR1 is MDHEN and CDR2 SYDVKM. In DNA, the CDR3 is TGTGCCAGCAGTTCCGGACAGCCTAGCTACGAGCAGTACTTC. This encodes CASSSGQPSYEQYF.

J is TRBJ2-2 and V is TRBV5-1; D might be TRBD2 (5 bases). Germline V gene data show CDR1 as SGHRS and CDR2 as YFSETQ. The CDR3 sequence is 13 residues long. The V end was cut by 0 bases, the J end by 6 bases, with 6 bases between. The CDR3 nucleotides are TGCGCCAGCAGCTTGGAACTAGCCGGGGAGCTGTTTTTT. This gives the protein CASSLELAGELFF.

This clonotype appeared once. CDR3 sequence: CASSPGQTYPEAFF. For the CDR3, the DNA is TGTGCCAGCAGTCCAGGACAGACTTATCCTGAAGCTTTCTTT. The chain has TRBV12-3 or TRBV12-4 and TRBJ1-1; TRBD1 is a possible D gene (6 bases). The CDR3 is made up of 14 amino acids. The germline V and J ends were trimmed by 5 bases and 6 bases, with 16 bases remaining between them.

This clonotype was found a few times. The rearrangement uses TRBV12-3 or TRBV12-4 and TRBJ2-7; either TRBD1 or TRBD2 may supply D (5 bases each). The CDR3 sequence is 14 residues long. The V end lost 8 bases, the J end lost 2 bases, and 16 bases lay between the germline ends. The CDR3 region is CASGYRDGTYEQYF. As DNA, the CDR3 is TGTGCCAGCGGTTACCGGGACGGGACCTACGAGCAGTACTTC.

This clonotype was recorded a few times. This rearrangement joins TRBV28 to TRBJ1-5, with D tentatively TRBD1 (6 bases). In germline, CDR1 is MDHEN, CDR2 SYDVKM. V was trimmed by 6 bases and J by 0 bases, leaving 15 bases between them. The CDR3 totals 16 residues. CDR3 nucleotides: TGTGCCAGCAGACAAACAGGGCTGAATAGCAATCAGCCCCAGCATTTT. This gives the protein CASRQTGLNSNQPQHF.

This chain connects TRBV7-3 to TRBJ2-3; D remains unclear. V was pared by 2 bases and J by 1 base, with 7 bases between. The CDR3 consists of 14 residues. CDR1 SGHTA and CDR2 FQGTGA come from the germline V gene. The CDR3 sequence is CASSLDSGTDTQYF. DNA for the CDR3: TGTGCCAGCAGCTTAGACTCAGGCACAGATACGCAGTATTTT.